The T cell receptor beta chain under discussion was sequenced for a study of T-cell reconstitution after alpha-beta-depleted transplantation in children. As it was prepared, the TCRbeta library received unique molecular identifiers. One entry per CDR3 protein, called by TCRdb with MiXCR from the PCR reads. The sample yields a few hundred thousand distinct CDR3 sequences, roughly an eighth seen once. Germline-derived CDR1 and CDR2 are MGHDK and SYGVNS. Trimming at V came to 5 bases and at J to 3 bases, leaving 10 bases not matched to a gene. This CDR3 region has 16 residues. A few counts support this clonotype.

This TCR was sampled from a human donor who donated a stem cell graft to a child with combined immunodeficiency. The starting material was PBMCs from the stem cell graft donor, obtained from the stem cell graft. The chain combines TRBV25-1 with TRBJ1-1; 9 bases fit TRBD1. The CDR3 is CASSPDRGITDTEAFF. In DNA, the CDR3 is TGTGCCAGCAGTCCCGACAGGGGGATTACGGACACTGAAGCTTTCTTT.